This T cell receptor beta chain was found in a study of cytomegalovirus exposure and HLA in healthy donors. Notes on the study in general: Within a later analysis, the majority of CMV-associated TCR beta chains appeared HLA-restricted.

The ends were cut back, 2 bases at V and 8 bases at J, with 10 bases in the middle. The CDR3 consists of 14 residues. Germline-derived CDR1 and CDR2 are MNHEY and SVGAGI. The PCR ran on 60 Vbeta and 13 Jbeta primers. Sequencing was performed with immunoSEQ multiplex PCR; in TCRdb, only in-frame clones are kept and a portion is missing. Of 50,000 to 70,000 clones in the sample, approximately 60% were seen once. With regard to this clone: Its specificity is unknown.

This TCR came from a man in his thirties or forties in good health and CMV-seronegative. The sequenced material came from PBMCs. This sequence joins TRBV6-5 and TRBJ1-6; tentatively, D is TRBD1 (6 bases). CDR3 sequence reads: CASSYRPGDSPLHF. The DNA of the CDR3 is TGTGCCAGCAGTTACCGCCCAGGGGATTCACCCCTCCACTTT.